One and the same sample provided the 13 T cell receptor beta chains below, sequenced in a study of blood T cell repertoires in COVID-19. Using immunoSEQ multiplex PCR, the repertoire was profiled, and TCRdb retains in-frame clones only, with some absent. The sample shows over 250,000 clones, around 87% of them seen only once. Source material: peripheral blood. The source of these receptors is a woman aged 50 to 65 with acute or convalescent COVID-19.

The chain combines TRBV18 with TRBJ2-3; TRBD2 matches at 14 bases. The CDR3 contains 18 residues. The germline V gene has CDR1 KGHSH and CDR2 LQKENI. V trimming: 2 bases; J trimming: 4 bases; junction bases outside the gene matches: 8. As DNA, the CDR3 is TGTGCCAGCTCACCATCACCCCGACTAGCGGGAGGGTCAGATACGCAGTATTTT. This sequence encodes CASSPSPRLAGGSDTQYF.

This chain uses TRBV7-9 with TRBJ1-6; possibly TRBD1 for D (6 bases). The germline V and J ends were trimmed by 1 base and 14 bases, with 9 bases remaining between them. From germline, CDR1 is SEHNR and CDR2 FQNEAQ (reference sequence). The CDR3 runs 12 residues. In DNA, the CDR3 is TGTGCCAGCAGCTTAGTACAGGGTTCCCTCCACTTT. Amino acid sequence: CASSLVQGSLHF.

The rearrangement links TRBV6-4 to TRBJ2-2; 7 bases map to TRBD2. This CDR3 has 17 amino acids. The germline CDR1 and CDR2 sequences are MRHNA and SNTAGT. V lost 0 bases, J lost 5 bases, and 9 bases stayed unmatched. CDR3 loop: CASSDSYGGGPTGELFF. The CDR3 nucleotides read TGTGCCAGCAGTGACTCTTACGGGGGAGGGCCGACCGGGGAGCTGTTTTTT.

J is TRBJ2-5 and V is TRBV9; 7 bases are a match to TRBD2. Unmatched junction bases numbered 8, after V lost 1 base and J lost 5 bases. Germline V gene data show CDR1 as SGDLS and CDR2 as YYNGEE. The CDR3 spans 15 residues. The CDR3 DNA reads TGTGCCAGCAGCGTATCGGGCGGGGGACCGGAGACCCAGTACTTC. It yields the protein CASSVSGGGPETQYF.

CDR3 loop: CASDISAGGSYEQYF. The DNA of the CDR3 is TGTGCCAGCGATATTAGCGCGGGTGGCTCCTACGAGCAGTACTTC. The chain couples TRBV6-5 to TRBJ2-7; tentatively, D is TRBD2 (5 bases). This CDR3 is built from 15 residues. Germline CDR1 reads MNHEY; CDR2 reads SVGAGI. V was cut by 8 bases and J by 0 bases, with 17 bases left in between.

The J gene is TRBJ1-2, the V gene TRBV6-5; D may be TRBD1 (5 bases). Trimming pared 0 bases from V and 5 bases from J, leaving 13 bases between. The CDR3 has 15 residues. Germline values: CDR1 MNHEY, CDR2 SVGAGI. Written as DNA, the CDR3 is TGTGCCAGCAGTTACTCCCAGGGTAGTAGGTATGGCTACACCTTC. This translates into CASSYSQGSRYGYTF.

V gene TRBV5-4 combines with J gene TRBJ2-3, with 7 bases identical to TRBD2. The trim removed 1 base at V and 1 base at J, leaving 3 bases unmatched. The CDR3 runs to 15 residues. Germline V gives CDR1 SGHNT, CDR2 YYREEE (reference sequence). The CDR3 is CASSLSTSGTDTQYF. Written as DNA, the CDR3 is TGTGCCAGCAGCTTGTCTACTAGCGGCACAGATACGCAGTATTTT.

This clone was detected many times. This chain connects TRBV21-1 to TRBJ2-3; TRBD2 was called by the table and not checked on the DNA. TRBV21-1 is reported as a pseudogene. This CDR3 is 16 amino acids long. As DNA, the CDR3 is TGTGCCAGCAGCAAAGCTACTGCGGGCCGCACAGATACGCAGTATTTT. It specifies CASSKATAGRTDTQYF.

The chain joins TRBV28 to TRBJ1-2; D might be TRBD1 (6 bases). Germline CDR1 reads MDHEN; CDR2 reads SYDVKM. This CDR3 has 13 residues. Trimming took off 6 bases at V and 4 bases at J, with 12 bases between the two ends. The CDR3 here is CASREQGSYGYTF. As DNA, the CDR3 is TGTGCCAGCAGAGAACAGGGCAGCTATGGCTACACCTTC.

The chain recombines TRBV19 with TRBJ2-7; D is unclear. The CDR3 has 13 amino acids. Per the germline V gene, CDR1 is LNHDA and CDR2 is SQIVND (reference sequence). V lost 3 bases to trimming and J lost 5 bases, with 11 bases between them. The CDR3 protein is CASSIPPGDEQYF. In DNA form, the CDR3 reads TGTGCCAGTAGTATTCCCCCCGGTGACGAGCAGTACTTC.

J is TRBJ2-7 and V is TRBV7-2; 9 positions match TRBD2. The CDR3 is made up of 15 amino acids. Germline CDR1 reads SGHTA; CDR2 reads FQGNSA. V was pared by 2 bases and J by 2 bases, with 4 bases of the junction left unmatched. The CDR3 coding sequence is TGTGCCAGCAGCTTAAATGGCGGGAGGGCCTACGAGCAGTACTTC. Its translation: CASSLNGGRAYEQYF.

The V and J genes are TRBV28 and TRBJ2-7; TRBD1 matches 9 bases. Losses at the gene ends were 5 bases for V and 3 bases for J; bases not matched to a gene: 11. Germline CDR1 reads MDHEN; CDR2 reads SYDVKM. The CDR3 is made up of 16 amino acids. The CDR3 DNA reads TGTGCCAGCAGTCCAGGCGGGACAGGGACAAACTACGAGCAGTACTTC. It translates to CASSPGGTGTNYEQYF.

The V gene is TRBV30, the J gene TRBJ2-1; TRBD1 is a possible D gene (7 bases). The germline V gene encodes CDR1 GTSNPN and CDR2 SVGIG (reference sequence). The V gene lost 4 bases and the J gene lost 8 bases, with 18 bases spanning the gap. This CDR3 has 14 amino acids. DNA of the CDR3: TGTGCCTGGAAAGGGGGCGGGATAAGGCATGAGCAGTTCTTC. Translation: CAWKGGGIRHEQFF. The full variable domain, rest sourced from reference TRBV30 and TRBJ2-1, is SQTIHQWPATLVQPVGSPLSLECTVEGTSNPNLYWYRQAAGRGLQLLFYSVGIGQISSEVPQNLSASRPQDRQFILSSKKLLLSDSGFYLCAWKGGGIRHEQFFGPGTRLTVL.